The 26 T cell receptor beta chains given below trace back to one sample, sequenced in a study of regulatory T cells in long-lasting Graves disease (dated by TCRdb to the early 2020s). Library preparation used multiplex PCR. Reads for this sample came from an Illumina HiSeq 4000. iRepertoire HTBI primers and Arm-PCR amplification of CDR3 regions were used to construct TCR beta libraries. The public reads were reanalyzed by TCRdb: fastp trimming at Q25, MiXCR alignment, in-frame beta chains only. Identical CDR3 proteins give one entry, which carries the most common genes and DNA. The sample data list 350,000 to 500,000 distinct CDR3 sequences, and 12% to 15% of these were observed just once. The ten largest clones capture approximately 19% of the sample. Per the publication, the time point label means: newly diagnosed GD, antithyroid drugs for less than 3 months. For both TCR sequencing and RNA sequencing, RNA was extracted from PBMCs using TRIzol.

The data were also submitted as part of a second study, on T cells in Graves' hyperthyroidism and ophthalmopathy.

The sequencing used peripheral blood mononuclear cells (PBMCs), collected at new diagnosis, from a patient treated with antithyroid drugs. These receptors all come from a woman in her forties or fifties with Graves disease. Donor details come from another sample of the same person, matched by shared clones.

Ten or more counts support this clonotype. The rearrangement uses TRBV3-1 and TRBJ1-3; 7 bases fit TRBD1. V shed 0 bases, J shed 0 bases, and the junction held 2 bases outside the gene matches. Germline CDR1 reads LGHDT; CDR2 reads YNNKEL (reference sequence). The CDR3 covers 16 residues. This CDR3 is CASSQEGGHSGNTIYF. For the CDR3, the DNA is TGTGCCAGCAGCCAAGAAGGGGGCCACTCTGGAAACACCATATATTTT.

As regards this clonotype: The junction shows a germline mismatch at one end, possibly a read error. The chain uses TRBV9 and TRBJ1-1, with no clear D. The CDR3 totals 14 residues. Germline values: CDR1 SGDLS, CDR2 YYNGEE. The CDR3 reads CASSVGTTNTEALF. For the CDR3, the DNA is TGTGCCAGCAGCGTAGGTACCACGAACACTGAAGCTCTCTTT.

At least ten counts were recorded for this clonotype. The chain recombines TRBV6-5 with TRBJ2-2; no firm D call. CDR1 is MNHEY and CDR2 is SVGAGI in the germline V gene. This CDR3 contains 15 residues. The V end was cut by 3 bases, the J end by 3 bases, with 11 bases between. The CDR3 sequence is CASSYVSDYTGELFF. The DNA for the CDR3 is TGTGCCAGCAGTTATGTCAGCGACTACACCGGGGAGCTGTTTTTT.

This clonotype was seen many times. The chain employs TRBV28 and TRBJ1-2, with 7 bases aligning to TRBD1. V trimming: 6 bases; J trimming: 0 bases; junction bases outside the gene matches: 4. There are 14 residues in the CDR3. Per germline, CDR1 MDHEN and CDR2 SYDVKM. The CDR3 nucleotides read TGTGCCAGCAGGCGACAGGGAACTAACTATGGCTACACCTTC. Its translation: CASRRQGTNYGYTF.

In its sample, this clonotype was seen many times. The chain carries TRBV20-1 and TRBJ2-3; 16 bases are a match to TRBD2. The CDR3 consists of 19 residues. Per germline, CDR1 DFQATT and CDR2 SNEGSKA (reference sequence). CDR3 protein: CSAPSAGTSGRAGRDTQYF. The CDR3 DNA is TGCAGCGCTCCCTCCGCCGGGACTAGCGGGAGGGCCGGTAGAGATACGCAGTATTTT.

This clonotype was seen at least ten times. The rearrangement uses TRBV9 and TRBJ2-1; D is uncertain. Trimming removed 2 bases at V and 4 bases at J, with 13 bases between. CDR1 is SGDLS, CDR2 YYNGEE, per germline. The CDR3 runs 15 residues. The CDR3 reads CASSVSPREYNEQFF. The CDR3 nucleotides are TGTGCCAGCAGCGTTTCTCCTAGGGAATACAATGAGCAGTTCTTC.

This clonotype was picked up many times. This rearrangement joins TRBV13 to TRBJ2-5; D possibly corresponds to TRBD2 (6 bases). CDR1 PRHDT and CDR2 FYEKMQ come from the germline V gene (reference sequence). CDR3 length: 13 amino acids. V lost 5 bases and J lost 4, with 11 bases in between. This CDR3 is CASSRRGAETQYF. Written as DNA, the CDR3 is TGTGCCAGCAGCCGCCGCGGGGCAGAGACCCAGTACTTC.

This clonotype has a count of ten or more. V is TRBV28 and J is TRBJ2-2, with D possibly TRBD1 on 6 matching bases. Germline loops: CDR1 MDHEN, CDR2 SYDVKM. The CDR3 loop spans 15 amino acids. Trimming stripped 7 bases from V and 0 bases from J, with 12 bases between. CDR3 coding DNA: TGTGCCAGCACCTCAGGGGCCGCGAACACCGGGGAGCTGTTTTTT. It yields the protein CASTSGAANTGELFF.

This clonotype appeared a few times. The chain carries TRBV20-1 and TRBJ1-2; 7 bases line up with TRBD1. Germline-derived CDR1 and CDR2 are DFQATT and SNEGSKA (reference sequence). After removal of 4 bases from V and 4 bases from J, the junction contained 9 bases not matched to a gene. The CDR3 is 14 residues long. CDR3 sequence (DNA): TGCAGTGCTACCGAGACAGGGATTAGCTATGGCTACACCTTC. Translating gives CSATETGISYGYTF.

This chain links TRBV5-1 with TRBJ2-2; 12 bases line up with TRBD1. Germline CDR1 reads SGHRS; CDR2 reads YFSETQ. V lost 3 bases and J lost 4; bases outside the gene matches: 4. The CDR3 sequence is 16 residues long. CDR3: CASSSGQGAGTGELFF. The CDR3 coding sequence is TGCGCCAGCAGCTCGGGACAGGGGGCAGGCACCGGGGAGCTGTTTTTT.

This clonotype showed up many times. CDR3 coding DNA: TGCAGTGCTAGACGACAGGGTAACTACGAGCAGTACTTC. Protein: CSARRQGNYEQYF. The V call is TRBV20-1, the J call TRBJ2-7, with 7 positions matching TRBD1. This CDR3 is 13 amino acids long. Germline V lookup: CDR1 DFQATT, CDR2 SNEGSKA (reference sequence). Trimming removed 2 bases from V and 3 bases from J; junction bases left unmatched: 4.

This clonotype was counted a few times. The gene calls are TRBV6-1 and TRBJ2-2; TRBD2 is a possible D gene (6 bases). The V gene lost 11 bases and the J gene lost 0 bases, with 10 bases spanning the gap. The CDR3 runs to 13 residues. CDR1 and CDR2 (germline): MNHNS, SASEGT. The CDR3 DNA reads TGTGCCGGCGGGGCATCGAACACCGGGGAGCTGTTTTTT. It codes for CAGGASNTGELFF.

This clonotype was seen a handful of times. This chain links TRBV20-1 with TRBJ2-7; 13 bases match TRBD2. CDR3 length: 19 residues. V gave up 6 bases and J gave up 3 bases; unmatched junction bases: 20. Germline CDR1 reads DFQATT; CDR2 reads SNEGSKA (reference sequence). CDR3 amino acids: CSATDWTSGSWLTLYEQYF. The CDR3 DNA sequence: TGCAGTGCCACAGACTGGACTAGCGGGAGTTGGTTGACCCTCTACGAGCAGTACTTC.

As to this clonotype: A much larger clone differs from this one at a single base, so this may be a read error. The genes are TRBV7-9 and TRBJ2-1; 11 nucleotides line up with TRBD1. CDR3 size: 16 residues. The germline V gene encodes CDR1 SEHNR and CDR2 FQNEAQ (reference sequence). CDR3 amino acids: CASISWTGGSYNGQFF. The CDR3 nucleotides are TGTGCCAGCATCAGTTGGACAGGGGGCTCCTACAATGGGCAGTTCTTC. Full variable domain (missing parts from reference TRBV7-9 and TRBJ2-1): DTGVSQNPRHKITKRGQNVTFRCDPISEHNRLYWYRQTLGQGPEFLTYFQNEAQLEKSRLLSDRFSAERPKGSFSTLEIQRTEQGDSAMYLCASISWTGGSYNGQFFGPGTRLTVL.

The chain couples TRBV19 to TRBJ2-7; 11 bases fit TRBD2. The trim removed 2 bases at V and 4 bases at J, leaving 7 bases unmatched. The CDR3 spans 16 residues. Germline CDR1 and CDR2: LNHDA and SQIVND (reference sequence). CDR3 protein: CASSIFTSGRGYEQYF. CDR3 coding DNA: TGTGCCAGTAGTATATTCACTAGCGGGAGAGGATACGAGCAGTACTTC.

This clonotype was counted at least ten times. This chain links TRBV7-3 with TRBJ2-5; 9 nucleotides match TRBD1. CDR1 SGHTA and CDR2 FQGTGA come from the germline V gene. The CDR3 contains 18 residues. The V and J ends lost 5 bases and 0 bases, in that order; junction bases with no gene match: 13. The CDR3 loop reads CASSPGQGPPTDQETQYF. The CDR3 coding sequence is TGTGCCAGCAGCCCCGGACAGGGGCCCCCAACGGACCAAGAGACCCAGTACTTC.

This clonotype was detected ten times or more. CDR3 sequence reads: CASRQGSSGRDEQYF. The CDR3 coding sequence is TGTGCCAGCAGACAGGGCTCTAGCGGGAGGGACGAGCAGTACTTC. The chain combines TRBV2 with TRBJ2-7; 12 bases are shared with TRBD2. Germline assignment: CDR1 SNHLY and CDR2 FYNNEI. J was trimmed by 5 bases and V by 6 bases; bases with no gene match: 8. The CDR3 has 15 amino acids.

The chain employs TRBV7-3 and TRBJ2-7; maybe TRBD2 (7 bases). V lost 8 bases and J 3 bases, leaving 17 bases between the germline ends. Per germline, CDR1 SGHTA and CDR2 FQGTGA. The CDR3 covers 14 residues. The CDR3 region is CASARGGGNYEQYF. CDR3 DNA: TGTGCCAGCGCGAGGGGGGGAGGGAACTACGAGCAGTACTTC.

V usage is TRBV5-1 and J usage is TRBJ2-5, with D perhaps TRBD2 (6 bases). Looked up from germline, CDR1 is SGHRS and CDR2 is YFSETQ. The CDR3 length is 15 residues. The V end lost 1 base, the J end lost 5 bases, and 15 bases lay between the germline ends. The CDR3 DNA reads TGCGCCAGCAGCTTGATCGGGAGCAGGCAGGAGACCCAGTACTTC. Protein sequence: CASSLIGSRQETQYF.

At least ten counts were recorded for this clonotype. The rearrangement joins TRBV19 to TRBJ1-4; 9 nucleotides match TRBD1. Germline V lookup: CDR1 LNHDA, CDR2 SQIVND (reference sequence). Losses at the gene ends were 4 bases for V and 8 bases for J; bases not matched to a gene: 8. The CDR3 covers 15 residues. DNA for the CDR3: TGTGCCAGTAGTACCGGACAGGGGCGGGCGGAAAAACTGTTTTTT. It translates to CASSTGQGRAEKLFF.

This clonotype has a count of ten or more. The V and J genes are TRBV6-2 or TRBV6-3 and TRBJ2-1; no clear D. V was trimmed by 5 bases and J by 0 bases, leaving 11 bases between them. CDR3 size: 15 residues. The germline gives CDR1 MNHEY, CDR2 SVGEGT. The CDR3 DNA sequence: TGTGCCAGCAGTGAAGATAACCTCTCCTACAATGAGCAGTTCTTC. This sequence encodes CASSEDNLSYNEQFF.

The V and J genes are TRBV12-3 or TRBV12-4 and TRBJ2-7, with 9 bases fitting TRBD1. The CDR3 totals 15 residues. Trimming cost V 5 bases and J 5 bases; bases outside gene matches: 10. CDR3 residues: CASSGDRGFSNEQYF. In nucleotides, the CDR3 is TGTGCCAGCAGTGGAGACAGGGGGTTTTCGAACGAGCAGTACTTC.

The chain couples TRBV5-6 to TRBJ1-1; no clear D. Germline-derived CDR1 and CDR2 are SGHDT and YYEEEE. This CDR3 has 13 residues. Trimming pared 6 bases from V and 1 base from J, leaving 10 bases between. CDR3 sequence (DNA): TGTGCCAGCACCTTCCACAGGAACACTGAAGCTTTCTTT. Protein product: CASTFHRNTEAFF.

V and J are TRBV28 and TRBJ2-7, with 7 bases aligning to TRBD1. Germline lookup yields CDR1 MDHEN and CDR2 SYDVKM. J lost 0 bases, V lost 5 bases, and 4 bases had no gene match. The CDR3 length is 14 residues. The CDR3 DNA is TGTGCCAGCAGTGGGGACAGCCTCTCCTACGAGCAGTACTTC. Translating it yields CASSGDSLSYEQYF.

This clonotype was observed at least ten times. The rearrangement links TRBV2 to TRBJ2-7; D unresolved. V dropped 0 bases and J dropped 7 bases, with 16 bases sitting between them. This CDR3 is built from 15 residues. Germline values: CDR1 SNHLY, CDR2 FYNNEI. The CDR3 region is CASSEASGPQGEQYF. The CDR3 nucleotides are TGTGCCAGCAGTGAAGCATCTGGGCCACAAGGGGAGCAGTACTTC.

This clonotype was detected many times. One end of the junction varies from germline; a read error may be responsible. The J gene is TRBJ1-1, the V gene TRBV5-1, with 9 bases matching TRBD1. The germline V gene has CDR1 SGHRS and CDR2 YFSETQ. The CDR3 has 14 amino acids. CDR3 loop: CASSPGTGYTEAFF. The CDR3 DNA is TGTGCCAGCTCACCTGGGACAGGGTACACTGAAGCTTTCTTT.